This is a list of T cell receptor beta chains from one sample in a study of blood T cell repertoires in COVID-19. Here immunoSEQ multiplex PCR was the method, and the copy in TCRdb shows in-frame clones only, minus some. The sample lists around 70,000 clones, roughly 84% occurring once. The sample comprised peripheral blood. Source of these receptors: a woman older than 75 with active or convalescent COVID-19. Both conserved end residues are trimmed from each CDR3.

CDR3 length: 13; V gene: TRBV27; J gene: TRBJ1-3; CDR3 protein: ASSSQGASGNTIY
CDR3 length: 13; V gene: TRBV7-3; J gene: TRBJ2-3; CDR3 protein: ASTLGGSMADTQY
CDR3 length: 13; V gene: TRBV13; J gene: TRBJ1-1; CDR3 protein: ASSLSGTGNTEAF
CDR3 length: 10; V gene: TRBV6-5; J gene: TRBJ1-2; CDR3 protein: ASRTGVDGYT
CDR3 length: 12; V gene: TRBV5-8; J gene: TRBJ1-4; CDR3 protein: ASSRQGLNEKLF
CDR3 length: 12; V gene: TRBV6-6; J gene: TRBJ2-1; CDR3 protein: ASSPQGSGGEQF
CDR3 length: 14; V gene: TRBV30; J gene: TRBJ1-6; CDR3 protein: AWVQTGANYNSPLH
CDR3 length: 12; V gene: TRBV14; J gene: TRBJ1-6; CDR3 protein: ASSLQGGNSPLH
CDR3 length: 12; V gene: TRBV28; J gene: TRBJ2-3; CDR3 protein: ASSSVAGGDTQY
CDR3 length: 13; V gene: TRBV4-3; J gene: TRBJ2-2; CDR3 protein: ASGRQVSNTGELF
CDR3 length: 13; V gene: TRBV5-1; J gene: TRBJ1-5; CDR3 protein: ASSLEAGWGQPQH
CDR3 length: 11; V gene: TRBV5-4; J gene: TRBJ2-2; CDR3 protein: ASSFRVTGELF
CDR3 length: 13; V gene: TRBV3-1/TRBV3-2; J gene: TRBJ1-2; CDR3 protein: ASSPHGGFGYGYT
CDR3 length: 14; V gene: TRBV9; J gene: TRBJ1-6; CDR3 protein: ASSETDSSIPITLH
CDR3 length: 14; V gene: TRBV19; J gene: TRBJ2-6; CDR3 protein: ASSSGTGFGANVLT
CDR3 length: 11; V gene: TRBV30; J gene: TRBJ1-2; CDR3 protein: ALTPQGNYGYT
CDR3 length: 11; V gene: TRBV5-6; J gene: TRBJ1-5; CDR3 protein: ASSLLRNQPQH
CDR3 length: 13; V gene: TRBV2; J gene: TRBJ1-4; CDR3 protein: ASRRDSATNEKLF
CDR3 length: 10; V gene: TRBV24-1; J gene: TRBJ2-1; CDR3 protein: ATSSGYNEQF
CDR3 length: 13; V gene: TRBV9; J gene: TRBJ1-1; CDR3 protein: ASSVHGGANTEAF
CDR3 length: 15; V gene: TRBV5-1; J gene: TRBJ1-1; CDR3 protein: ASSFQGGALLNTEAF
CDR3 length: 12; V gene: TRBV6-2/TRBV6-3; J gene: TRBJ2-3; CDR3 protein: ASSRTGGQDTQY
CDR3 length: 12; V gene: TRBV7-2; J gene: TRBJ2-7; CDR3 protein: ASSLDGTAYEQY
CDR3 length: 12; V gene: TRBV28; J gene: TRBJ2-3; CDR3 protein: ASSSSGALDTQY
CDR3 length: 14; V gene: TRBV19; J gene: TRBJ2-1; CDR3 protein: ASSIPGGGARNEQF
CDR3 length: 13; V gene: TRBV7-2; J gene: TRBJ1-1; CDR3 protein: ASTPSGRLGTEAF
CDR3 length: 13; V gene: TRBV4-3; J gene: TRBJ2-3; CDR3 protein: ASSLDRGRTDTQY
CDR3 length: 11; V gene: TRBV24-1; J gene: TRBJ1-2; CDR3 protein: ATSGARDYGYT
CDR3 length: 12; V gene: TRBV14; J gene: TRBJ2-7; CDR3 protein: ASSQHVTGLEQY
CDR3 length: 16; V gene: TRBV18; J gene: TRBJ2-6; CDR3 protein: ASSPSTGFGSGANVLT
CDR3 length: 16; V gene: TRBV7-9; J gene: TRBJ2-1; CDR3 protein: ASSRPQLAGGQHNEQF
CDR3 length: 11; V gene: TRBV7-2; J gene: TRBJ2-7; CDR3 protein: ASSLVQAEEQY
CDR3 length: 13; V gene: TRBV7-2; J gene: TRBJ2-7; CDR3 protein: ASSLRGAYSYEQY
CDR3 length: 13; V gene: TRBV5-6; J gene: TRBJ1-2; CDR3 protein: ASSPLADPYYGYT
CDR3 length: 13; V gene: TRBV29-1; J gene: TRBJ1-1; CDR3 protein: SVVVSGQMNTEAF
CDR3 length: 14; V gene: TRBV10-3; J gene: TRBJ2-2; CDR3 protein: AISESYRQGRRELF
CDR3 length: 11; V gene: TRBV7-9; J gene: TRBJ1-6; CDR3 protein: ASQEGGSSPLH
CDR3 length: 10; V gene: TRBV12-3/TRBV12-4; J gene: TRBJ2-5; CDR3 protein: ASSPGRETQY
CDR3 length: 13; V gene: TRBV3-1/TRBV3-2; J gene: TRBJ2-5; CDR3 protein: ASSLQVEVGETQY
CDR3 length: 15; V gene: TRBV9; J gene: TRBJ2-3; CDR3 protein: ASSLDRDRGGTDTQY
CDR3 length: 11; V gene: TRBV3-1/TRBV3-2; J gene: TRBJ1-2; CDR3 protein: ASSQGGAYGYT
CDR3 length: 12; V gene: TRBV5-8; J gene: TRBJ2-5; CDR3 protein: ASSLGLAGETQY
CDR3 length: 13; V gene: TRBV10-3; J gene: TRBJ1-1; CDR3 protein: AIRGQDQPNTEAF
CDR3 length: 12; V gene: TRBV11-1; J gene: TRBJ2-2; CDR3 protein: ASSERVVTGELF
CDR3 length: 16; V gene: TRBV6-2/TRBV6-3; J gene: TRBJ1-5; CDR3 protein: ASSYGGQQGSGNQPQH
CDR3 length: 13; V gene: TRBV12-5; J gene: TRBJ1-3; CDR3 protein: ASGLGQGGRNTIY
CDR3 length: 12; V gene: TRBV6-5; J gene: TRBJ1-4; CDR3 protein: ASSTGTVNEKLF
CDR3 length: 12; V gene: TRBV6-5; J gene: TRBJ2-1; CDR3 protein: ASHRDRGLNEQF
CDR3 length: 10; V gene: TRBV29-1; J gene: TRBJ1-1; CDR3 protein: SVGDQGTEAF
CDR3 length: 16; V gene: TRBV19; J gene: TRBJ1-2; CDR3 protein: ASTSTDRVYEANYGYT
CDR3 length: 13; V gene: TRBV6-5; J gene: TRBJ2-5; CDR3 protein: ASSSPGLAEETQY
CDR3 length: 11; V gene: TRBV6-2/TRBV6-3; J gene: TRBJ2-7; CDR3 protein: ASSYPAGVEQY
CDR3 length: 14; V gene: TRBV5-6; J gene: TRBJ2-2; CDR3 protein: ASSFGPGGAAGELF
CDR3 length: 11; V gene: TRBV7-2; J gene: TRBJ2-1; CDR3 protein: ASSLMLNRGQF
CDR3 length: 12; V gene: TRBV5-1; J gene: TRBJ1-2; CDR3 protein: ASSRNVPGMGYT
CDR3 length: 12; V gene: TRBV7-9; J gene: TRBJ2-1; CDR3 protein: ASSLGGGAREQF
CDR3 length: 12; V gene: TRBV27; J gene: TRBJ2-7; CDR3 protein: ASSLDRTRYEQY
CDR3 length: 11; V gene: TRBV9; J gene: TRBJ1-1; CDR3 protein: ASSFRWSTEAF
CDR3 length: 14; V gene: TRBV5-4; J gene: TRBJ2-7; CDR3 protein: ASSLGGRGLSYEQY